This is a list of T cell receptor beta chains from one sample in a study of blood T cells in healthy people across ages. MiXCR, applied by TCRdb to the 5' RACE reads, yields one record per CDR3 protein. The table shows 550,000 to 800,000 distinct CDR3 sequences, with about 30% occurring only once. Material for sequencing was blood. Receptors originate from a woman at least 80 years old in good health. Each CDR3 is given with its conserved first and last residue. The D gene is left open where the match is weak. Some rows have no size entry. The others give once, few or many, or a class for an expanded clone.

>TRBV30|few|TRBJ2-1|.
CAWTGSSYNEQFF
TGTGCCTGGACGGGGAGCTCCTACAATGAGCAGTTCTTC
>TRBV19|many|TRBJ2-1|.
CASSRGVEQFF
TGTGCCAGTAGTAGGGGAGTTGAGCAGTTCTTC
>TRBV3-1|.|TRBJ1-2|TRBD1
CASSQGTGDHTGYTF
TGTGCCAGCAGCCAAGGAACAGGGGACCATACCGGCTACACCTTC
>TRBV3-1|many|TRBJ2-4|.
CASSSGTRSNIQYF
TGTGCCAGCAGCTCCGGGACCCGATCAAACATTCAGTACTTC
>TRBV29-1|.|TRBJ1-1|.
CSGGGGTEAFF
TGCAGCGGTGGGGGGGGAACTGAAGCTTTCTTT
>TRBV6-2/TRBV6-3|.|TRBJ2-6|.
CASRGSSGANVLTF
TGTGCCAGCAGGGGGTCCTCTGGGGCCAACGTCCTGACTTTC
>TRBV5-1|.|TRBJ1-6|TRBD1
CASSPARGNSNSPLHF
TGCGCCAGCAGCCCGGCCAGGGGGAACTCGAATTCACCCCTCCACTTT
>TRBV30|.|TRBJ2-6|.
CARSVGGSGANVLTF
TGTGCCCGGAGTGTAGGAGGGTCTGGGGCCAACGTCCTGACTTTC
>TRBV7-9|once|TRBJ2-7|TRBD2
CASSPTTSNEQYF
TGTGCCAGCAGCCCGACGACTAGCAACGAGCAGTACTTC
>TRBV2|.|TRBJ1-5|.
CASNGWGSNQPQHF
TGTGCCAGCAATGGATGGGGCAGTAATCAGCCCCAGCATTTT
>TRBV24-1|.|TRBJ2-1|TRBD1
CATSDLRGTGVYNEQFF
TGTGCCACCAGTGATTTGCGTGGGACAGGGGTCTACAATGAGCAGTTCTTC
>TRBV21-1|many|TRBJ2-7|.
CASTNTGGGGPSYEQYF
TGTGCCAGCACCAATACCGGAGGCGGGGGGCCCTCCTACGAGCAGTACTTC
>TRBV12-3/TRBV12-4|.|TRBJ2-1|.
CASSLSSYYNEQFF
TGTGCCAGCAGTCTTAGTAGCTACTACAATGAGCAGTTCTTC
>TRBV28|many|TRBJ2-2|TRBD2
CASSRIAGVYDGELFF
TGTGCCAGCAGTCGAATCGCGGGGGTGTATGACGGGGAGCTGTTTTTT
>TRBV4-2|many|TRBJ2-1|TRBD2
CASSQEGAGGPHNEQFF
TGTGCCAGCAGCCAAGAAGGAGCGGGGGGGCCCCACAATGAGCAGTTCTTC
>TRBV20-1|.|TRBJ2-7|.
CSATGTPSSYNEQYF
TGCAGTGCAACCGGGACACCGAGCTCCTACAATGAGCAGTACTTC
>TRBV5-1|.|TRBJ2-3|TRBD1
CASSGGQVTDTQYF
TGCGCCAGCAGCGGCGGACAGGTGACAGATACGCAGTATTTT
>TRBV20-1|.|TRBJ2-7|.
CSAVGQREQYF
TGCAGTGCCGTGGGACAACGCGAGCAGTACTTC
>TRBV6-6|.|TRBJ1-5|.
CASTKRIGNQPQHF
TGTGCCAGCACCAAAAGGATAGGCAATCAGCCCCAGCATTTT
>TRBV7-9|.|TRBJ2-7|.
CATSYGTVDEQYF
TGTGCCACCAGCTATGGGACGGTCGACGAGCAGTACTTC
>TRBV7-9|many|TRBJ2-1|.
CASSPDIRGEQFF
TGTGCCAGCAGCCCGGACATCCGGGGGGAGCAGTTCTTC
>TRBV4-2|.|TRBJ2-3|TRBD2
CASNQASGGGPDTQYF
TGTGCCAGCAACCAGGCCAGCGGGGGAGGGCCAGATACGCAGTATTTT
>TRBV5-1|many|TRBJ2-3|.
CASSLEGAFRDTQYF
TGCGCCAGCAGCTTGGAAGGGGCTTTCCGAGATACGCAGTATTTT
>TRBV29-1|few|TRBJ1-3|.
CSVEGASGNTIYF
TGCAGCGTTGAGGGGGCCTCTGGAAACACCATATATTTT
>TRBV29-1|.|TRBJ2-5|TRBD2
CSVGRSGGNVGTQYF
TGCAGCGTTGGGAGGAGCGGGGGGAACGTAGGGACCCAGTACTTC
>TRBV20-1|.|TRBJ2-3|.
CSAGRALDTQYF
TGCAGTGCAGGGCGGGCGTTGGATACGCAGTATTTT
>TRBV12-3/TRBV12-4|.|TRBJ2-3|TRBD1
CASSSTGGASTDTQYF
TGTGCCAGCAGTTCAACAGGGGGCGCCAGCACAGATACGCAGTATTTC
>TRBV6-2/TRBV6-3|many|TRBJ2-1|TRBD2
CASSSQLPRGGSNEQFF
TGTGCCAGCAGCTCCCAACTCCCACGGGGGGGCTCGAATGAGCAGTTCTTC
>TRBV7-3|many|TRBJ2-1|TRBD2
CASSLRSLAGYNEQFF
TGTGCCAGCAGCTTACGGTCCCTAGCGGGGTACAATGAGCAGTTCTTC
>TRBV5-1|.|TRBJ2-3|.
CASSLVEGADTQYF
TGCGCCAGCAGCTTGGTTGAGGGGGCAGATACGCAGTATTTT
>TRBV6-1|.|TRBJ1-2|.
CASSGQYGYGYTF
TGTGCCAGCAGTGGACAATACGGCTATGGCTACACCTTC
>TRBV19|few|TRBJ2-5|TRBD2
CASSISAGGLDNEQYF
TGTGCCAGTAGTATCTCAGCGGGGGGGCTTGACAATGAGCAGTACTTC
>TRBV4-2|.|TRBJ2-3|.
CASSQSHGLDGSDTQYF
TGTGCCAGCAGCCAATCTCACGGCCTAGATGGCTCAGATACGCAGTATTTT
>TRBV2|.|TRBJ2-5|.
CVSSLQGETQYF
TGTGTCAGCAGTCTCCAGGGGGAGACCCAGTACTTC
>TRBV29-1|.|TRBJ2-3|TRBD2
CSVGAGGTTDTQYF
TGCAGCGTTGGGGCGGGGGGCACCACAGATACGCAGTATTTT
>TRBV9|many|TRBJ1-2|TRBD1
CASSARQGYNYGYTF
TGTGCCAGCAGCGCGAGACAGGGGTATAACTATGGCTACACCTTC
>TRBV5-1|many|TRBJ2-6|.
CASSVRGSGANVLTF
TGCGCCAGCAGCGTCAGGGGCTCTGGGGCCAACGTCCTGACTTTC
>TRBV5-5|many|TRBJ1-2|.
CASSFGNTNYGYTF
TGTGCCAGCAGCTTTGGGAACACTAACTATGGCTACACCTTC
>TRBV7-2|many|TRBJ1-5|TRBD1
CASSLAGTGGRQPQHF
TGTGCCAGCAGCTTAGCAGGGACAGGGGGGAGACAGCCCCAGCATTTT
>TRBV5-1|many|TRBJ2-3|.
CASSLRSTDTQYF
TGCGCCAGCAGCCTGAGGAGCACAGATACGCAGTATTTT
>TRBV20-1|many|TRBJ2-7|.
CSASISDEQYF
TGCAGTGCCTCTATATCTGACGAGCAGTACTTC
>TRBV28|.|TRBJ1-2|.
CASRTLGVDGYTF
TGTGCCAGCAGGACTTTAGGGGTGGATGGCTACACCTTC
>TRBV5-1|many|TRBJ1-4|.
CASSLLNGAREKLFF
TGCGCCAGCAGCTTGCTCAACGGGGCGCGGGAAAAACTGTTTTTT
>TRBV20-1|many|TRBJ2-1|TRBD2
CSANGRAGPSQFF
TGCAGTGCTAACGGGAGGGCGGGGCCCTCTCAGTTCTTC
>TRBV20-1|many|TRBJ2-3|TRBD2
CSARDFVAGRSDTQYF
TGCAGTGCTAGAGATTTCGTAGCGGGGCGGTCGGATACGCAGTATTTT
>TRBV24-1|many|TRBJ1-2|.
CATSDRNRDGYTF
TGTGCCACCAGTGATCGTAACAGGGATGGCTACACCTTC
>TRBV12-3/TRBV12-4|many|TRBJ2-1|.
CASSLRHEQFF
TGTGCCAGCAGTTTGAGACATGAGCAGTTCTTC
>TRBV5-1|.|TRBJ2-5|.
CASSLAGGRYNERYF
TGCGCCAGCAGCTTGGCCGGGGGTCGGTACAATGAGCGGTACTTC
>TRBV7-2|.|TRBJ1-5|.
CASSQGRGGSQPQHF
TGTGCCAGCAGCCAAGGCAGGGGCGGGAGTCAGCCCCAGCATTTT